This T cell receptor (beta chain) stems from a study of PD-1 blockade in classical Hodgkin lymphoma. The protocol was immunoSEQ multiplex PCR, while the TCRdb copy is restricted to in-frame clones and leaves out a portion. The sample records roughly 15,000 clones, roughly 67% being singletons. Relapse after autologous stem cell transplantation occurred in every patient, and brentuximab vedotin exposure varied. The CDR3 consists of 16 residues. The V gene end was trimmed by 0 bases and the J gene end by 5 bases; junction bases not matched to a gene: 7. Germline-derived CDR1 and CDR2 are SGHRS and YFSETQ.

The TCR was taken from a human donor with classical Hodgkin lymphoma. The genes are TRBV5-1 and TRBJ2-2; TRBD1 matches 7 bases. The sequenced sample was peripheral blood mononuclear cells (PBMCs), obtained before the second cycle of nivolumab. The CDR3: CASSLAEGAGTGELFF. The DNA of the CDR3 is TGCGCCAGCAGCTTGGCCGAGGGGGCTGGGACCGGGGAGCTGTTTTTT.